This entry is about one T cell receptor (beta chain). Its antigen is currently unknown. This sample stems from a study of T cell clusters in autoimmune cytopenias. Study-wide background: A median of about 52,000 TRB reads per sample yielded a median roughly 2,500 distinct clonotypes.

The germline V gene encodes CDR1 ENHRY and CDR2 SYGVKD. The CDR3 has 15 amino acids. General study findings and limits: Physiological T cell clusters of healthy donors were apparently absent in primary autoimmune cytopenia patients. A dominant lymphoma-associated repertoire apparently masked the cluster-lack signature in secondary cytopenia versus chronic lymphocytic leukemia.

One tube held mixed TRB-A and TRB-B primer pools for touch-down PCR. From its re-call of the multiplex PCR reads, TCRdb lists each CDR3 protein once, without DNA. The ten top clones account for less than 4.5%, within a sample of around 9,000 distinct CDR3 sequences. Each sample's input was approximately 0.25 ug genomic DNA, some 40,000 genome equivalents. The chain links TRBV10-3 to TRBJ2-1; the D gene TCRdb calls, TRBD2, cannot be checked with no DNA. The sample taken for sequencing was peripheral blood. The origin of this receptor is a human donor with an autoimmune cytopenia or autoimmune hepatitis (not recorded which). The CDR3 region is CAISDRLAGVNEQFF.